Below, one T cell receptor (beta chain) is given with its context. The data were obtained in a study of blood T cell repertoires in COVID-19. Across the study: Spain, Italy and the United States supplied samples that represented acute and convalescent COVID-19. T cells, B-cell-depleted T cells, or PBMCs supplied cDNA or gDNA.

CDR3 length: 15 residues. Per the germline V gene, CDR1 is LGHNA and CDR2 is YNFKEQ. The V end was cut by 0 bases, the J end by 2 bases, with 7 bases between. Per the original data handling: Estimated nucleated cell counts came from reference gene primer amplification. Produced via immunoSEQ multiplex PCR; TCRdb's table is partial and in-frame only. That table supplies the V and J calls and clone size; D and trimming were determined from the DNA. Among tens of thousands of clones listed, around four fifths were seen once. Sequencing input: peripheral blood. The chain uses TRBV4-2 and TRBJ2-2; TRBD2 might be the D (5 bases). The receptor was derived from a woman aged 50 to 60 with acute or convalescent COVID-19. The CDR3 nucleotides are TGTGCCAGCAGCCAAGAAAGCGGCAACACCGGGGAGCTGTTTTTT. Translation gives CASSQESGNTGELFF.